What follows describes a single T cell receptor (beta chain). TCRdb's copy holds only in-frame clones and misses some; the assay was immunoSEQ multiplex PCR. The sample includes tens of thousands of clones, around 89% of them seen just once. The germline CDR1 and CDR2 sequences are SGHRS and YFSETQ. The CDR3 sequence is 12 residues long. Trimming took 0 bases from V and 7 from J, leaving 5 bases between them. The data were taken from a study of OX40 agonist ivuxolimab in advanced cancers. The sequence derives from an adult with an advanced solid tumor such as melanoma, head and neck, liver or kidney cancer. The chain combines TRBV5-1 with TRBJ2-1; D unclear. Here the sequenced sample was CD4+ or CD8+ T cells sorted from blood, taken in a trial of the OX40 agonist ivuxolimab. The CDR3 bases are TGCGCCAGCAGCTTGGTCCAGAATGAGCAGTTCTTC. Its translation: CASSLVQNEQFF.